Each of the 6 T cell receptor beta chains below was sequenced from the same sample in a study of cytomegalovirus exposure and HLA in healthy donors. 13 Jbeta primers and 60 Vbeta primers were used for the PCR. Produced via immunoSEQ multiplex PCR; TCRdb's table is partial and in-frame only. Of more than 150,000 clones listed, 75% to 90% are singletons. Input material: PBMCs. The receptors stem from a girl aged 10 to 17 in good health and CMV-seropositive.

The V gene is TRBV6-1, the J gene TRBJ1-2; D possibly corresponds to TRBD1 (5 bases). The CDR3 is 16 amino acids. V lost 1 base and J lost 0, with 12 bases in between. CDR1 and CDR2 (germline): MNHNS, SASEGT. The CDR3 DNA reads as TGTGCCAGCAGTGAAGATCAGGGCGTTGCTAACTATGGCTACACCTTC. This sequence encodes CASSEDQGVANYGYTF.

V and J are TRBV9 and TRBJ2-2; 10 positions match TRBD2. The CDR3 consists of 17 residues. The V and J ends lost 0 bases and 4 bases, in that order; junction bases with no gene match: 6. Germline CDR1 is SGDLS and CDR2 is YYNGEE. CDR3 bases: TGTGCCAGCAGCGTAGGGCTAGCGGGAGTCAGCACCGGGGAGCTGTTTTTT. Amino acids: CASSVGLAGVSTGELFF.

This clone was counted between two and nine times. The genes are TRBV6-1 and TRBJ2-7; possibly TRBD2 for D (6 bases). This CDR3 spans 15 amino acids. Trimming shortened V by 6 bases and J by 0 bases, and 15 bases separated the two germline ends. Germline CDR1 is MNHNS and CDR2 is SASEGT. The CDR3 DNA reads as TGTGCCAGCAGGACCCCGGGACTGAACTCCTACGAGCAGTACTTC. Protein: CASRTPGLNSYEQYF.

This sequence joins TRBV10-3 and TRBJ2-5, with 11 bases aligning to TRBD2. Germline V gene lookup returns CDR1 ENHRY and CDR2 SYGVKD. V lost 10 bases, J lost 1 base, and 20 bases stayed unmatched. This CDR3 region has 19 residues. The CDR3 is CATSRTGTLAGGSQETQYF. The CDR3 DNA sequence: TGTGCCACCTCTCGGACAGGAACGCTAGCGGGAGGTTCCCAAGAGACCCAGTACTTC.

The J gene is TRBJ2-7, the V gene TRBV19; 7 nucleotides match TRBD1. The CDR3 has 14 amino acids. Germline V lookup: CDR1 LNHDA, CDR2 SQIVND (reference sequence). J lost 3 bases, V lost 5 bases, and 7 bases had no gene match. CDR3 region: CASSLAGGSYEQYF. In nucleotides, the CDR3 is TGTGCCAGTAGTCTGGCAGGGGGAAGCTACGAGCAGTACTTC.

This clone showed up just a few times. The rearrangement links TRBV7-9 to TRBJ2-7, with 10 bases that match TRBD1. Germline assignment: CDR1 SEHNR and CDR2 FQNEAQ (reference sequence). The V gene end was trimmed by 1 base and the J gene end by 12 bases; junction bases not matched to a gene: 3. CDR3 length: 12 residues. The CDR3 region is CASSLEGQGSYF. The CDR3 DNA is TGTGCCAGCAGCTTAGAGGGACAGGGGTCGTACTTC.